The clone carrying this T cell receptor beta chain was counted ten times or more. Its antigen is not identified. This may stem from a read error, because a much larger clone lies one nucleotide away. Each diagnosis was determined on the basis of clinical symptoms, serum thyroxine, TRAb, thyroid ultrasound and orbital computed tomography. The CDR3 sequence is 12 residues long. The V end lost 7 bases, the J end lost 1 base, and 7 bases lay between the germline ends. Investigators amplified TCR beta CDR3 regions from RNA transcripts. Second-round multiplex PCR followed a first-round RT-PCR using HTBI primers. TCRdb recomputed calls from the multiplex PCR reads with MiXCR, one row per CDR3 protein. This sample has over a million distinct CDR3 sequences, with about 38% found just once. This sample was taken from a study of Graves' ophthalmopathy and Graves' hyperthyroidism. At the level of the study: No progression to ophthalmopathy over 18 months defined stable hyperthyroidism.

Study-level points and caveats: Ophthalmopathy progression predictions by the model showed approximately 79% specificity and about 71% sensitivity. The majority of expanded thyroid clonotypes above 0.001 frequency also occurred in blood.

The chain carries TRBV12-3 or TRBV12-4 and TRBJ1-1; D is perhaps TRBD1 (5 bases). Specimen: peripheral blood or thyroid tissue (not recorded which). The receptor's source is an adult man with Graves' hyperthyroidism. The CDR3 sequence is CASIQGNTEAFF. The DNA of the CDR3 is TGTGCCAGCATCCAGGGGAACACTGAAGCTTTCTTT.